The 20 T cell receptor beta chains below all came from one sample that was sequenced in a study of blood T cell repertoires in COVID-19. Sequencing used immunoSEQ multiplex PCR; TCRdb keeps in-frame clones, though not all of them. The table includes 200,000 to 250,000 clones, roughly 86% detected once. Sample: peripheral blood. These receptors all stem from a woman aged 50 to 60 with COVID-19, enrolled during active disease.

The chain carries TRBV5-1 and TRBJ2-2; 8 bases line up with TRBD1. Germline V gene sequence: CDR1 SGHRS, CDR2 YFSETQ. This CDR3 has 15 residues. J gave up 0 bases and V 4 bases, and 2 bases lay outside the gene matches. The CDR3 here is CASSPQGANTGELFF. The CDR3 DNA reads TGCGCCAGCAGCCCACAGGGGGCGAACACCGGGGAGCTGTTTTTT.

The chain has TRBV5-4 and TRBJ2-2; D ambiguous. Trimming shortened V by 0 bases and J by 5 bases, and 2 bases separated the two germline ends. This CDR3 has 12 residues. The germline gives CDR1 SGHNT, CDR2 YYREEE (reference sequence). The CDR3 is CASSLATGELFF. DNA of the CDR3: TGTGCCAGCAGCTTGGCAACCGGGGAGCTGTTTTTT.

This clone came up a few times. The CDR3 reads CASRGSGDNEQFF. The CDR3 DNA is TGTGCCAGCAGGGGTAGCGGAGACAATGAGCAGTTCTTC. The chain combines TRBV28 with TRBJ2-1; perhaps TRBD2 as D (6 bases). From germline, CDR1 is MDHEN and CDR2 SYDVKM. V was shortened by 6 bases and J by 5 bases, with 11 bases between the two germline ends. This CDR3 comprises 13 residues.

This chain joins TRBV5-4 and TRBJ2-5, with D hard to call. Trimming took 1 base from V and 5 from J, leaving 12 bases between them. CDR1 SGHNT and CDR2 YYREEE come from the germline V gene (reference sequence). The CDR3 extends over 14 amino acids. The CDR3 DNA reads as TGTGCCAGCAGCTTGCTGTCGCTTCGGGAGACCCAGTACTTC. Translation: CASSLLSLRETQYF.

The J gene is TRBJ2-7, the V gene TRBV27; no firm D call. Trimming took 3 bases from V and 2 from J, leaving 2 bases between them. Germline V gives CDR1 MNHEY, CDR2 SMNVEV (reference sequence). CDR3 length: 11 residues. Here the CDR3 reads CASSFTYEQYF. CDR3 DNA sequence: TGTGCCAGCAGTTTCACCTACGAGCAGTACTTC.

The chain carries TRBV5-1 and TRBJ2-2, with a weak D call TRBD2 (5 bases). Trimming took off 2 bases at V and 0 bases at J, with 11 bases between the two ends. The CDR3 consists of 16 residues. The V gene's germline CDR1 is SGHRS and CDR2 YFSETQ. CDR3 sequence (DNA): TGCGCCAGCAGCTTACGGCGGGCAGCGAACACCGGGGAGCTGTTTTTT. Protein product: CASSLRRAANTGELFF.

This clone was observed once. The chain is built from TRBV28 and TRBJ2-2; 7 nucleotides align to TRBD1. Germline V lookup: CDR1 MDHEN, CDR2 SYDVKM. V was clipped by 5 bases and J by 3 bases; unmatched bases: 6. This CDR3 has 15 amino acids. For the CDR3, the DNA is TGTGCCAGCAGTACAGGGGATTTACACACCGGGGAGCTGTTTTTT. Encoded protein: CASSTGDLHTGELFF.

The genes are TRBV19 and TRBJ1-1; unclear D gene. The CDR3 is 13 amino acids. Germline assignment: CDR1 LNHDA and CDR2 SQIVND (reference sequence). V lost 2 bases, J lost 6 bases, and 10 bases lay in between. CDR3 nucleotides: TGTGCCAGTAGTATAAACACCCCGTCTGAAGCTTTCTTT. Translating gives CASSINTPSEAFF.

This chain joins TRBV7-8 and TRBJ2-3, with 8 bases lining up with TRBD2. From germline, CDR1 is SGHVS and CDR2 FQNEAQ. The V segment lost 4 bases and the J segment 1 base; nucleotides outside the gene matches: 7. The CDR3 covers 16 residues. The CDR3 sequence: CASSSPGGVGTDTQYF. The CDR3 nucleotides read TGTGCCAGCAGCTCGCCGGGGGGGGTTGGCACAGATACGCAGTATTTT.

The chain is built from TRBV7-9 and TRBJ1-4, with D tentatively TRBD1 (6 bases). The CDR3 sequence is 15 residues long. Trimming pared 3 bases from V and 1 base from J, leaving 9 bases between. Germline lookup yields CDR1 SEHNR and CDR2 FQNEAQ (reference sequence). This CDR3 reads CASSFTQGTNEKLFF. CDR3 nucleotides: TGTGCCAGCAGCTTTACACAGGGAACTAATGAAAAACTGTTTTTT.

The CDR3 spells CASSQTGVAYGYTF. CDR3 nucleotides: TGTGCCAGCAGCCAGACAGGGGTGGCCTATGGCTACACCTTC. The rearrangement uses TRBV14 and TRBJ1-2, with 8 bases that match TRBD1. The J segment lost 4 bases and the V segment lost 3 bases, leaving 4 bases of the junction unmatched. Germline values: CDR1 SGHDN, CDR2 FVKESK. CDR3 size: 14 residues.

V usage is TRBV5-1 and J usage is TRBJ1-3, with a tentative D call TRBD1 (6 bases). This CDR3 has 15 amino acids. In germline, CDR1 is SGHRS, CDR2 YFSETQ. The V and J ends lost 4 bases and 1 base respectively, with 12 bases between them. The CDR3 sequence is CASSQGTTSGNTIYF. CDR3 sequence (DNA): TGCGCCAGCAGCCAAGGGACAACTTCTGGAAACACCATATATTTT. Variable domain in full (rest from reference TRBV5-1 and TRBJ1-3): KAGVTQTPRYLIKTRGQQVTLSCSPISGHRSVSWYQQTPGQGLQFLFEYFSETQRNKGNFPGRFSGRQFSNSRSEMNVSTLELGDSALYLCASSQGTTSGNTIYFGEGSWLTVV.

CDR3 nucleotides: TGCGCCAGCTCCGAAGGGGGATATATCTCTGAAGCTTTCTTT. It encodes CASSEGGYISEAFF. The V and J genes are TRBV5-1 and TRBJ1-1, with D possibly being TRBD1 (6 bases). Germline CDR1 reads SGHRS; CDR2 reads YFSETQ. The CDR3 is 14 amino acids. The V end lost 7 bases, the J end lost 6 bases, and 19 bases lay between the germline ends.

In DNA, the CDR3 is TGCAGCGTTGGGGGGGTGGGAACTTACTACAATGAGCAGTTCTTC. Protein sequence: CSVGGVGTYYNEQFF. The chain joins TRBV29-1 to TRBJ2-1; tentative D call: TRBD2 (6 bases). Germline V gene lookup returns CDR1 SQVTM and CDR2 ANQGSEA. The V and J ends lost 4 bases and 3 bases respectively, with 16 bases between them. This CDR3 is 15 amino acids long.

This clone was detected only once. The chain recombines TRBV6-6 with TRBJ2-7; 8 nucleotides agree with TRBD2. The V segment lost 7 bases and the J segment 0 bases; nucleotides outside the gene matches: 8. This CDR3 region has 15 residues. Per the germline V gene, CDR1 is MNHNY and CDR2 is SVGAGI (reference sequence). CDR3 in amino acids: CASKERGPSSYEQYF. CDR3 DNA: TGTGCCAGCAAAGAGCGGGGGCCTAGCTCCTACGAGCAGTACTTC.

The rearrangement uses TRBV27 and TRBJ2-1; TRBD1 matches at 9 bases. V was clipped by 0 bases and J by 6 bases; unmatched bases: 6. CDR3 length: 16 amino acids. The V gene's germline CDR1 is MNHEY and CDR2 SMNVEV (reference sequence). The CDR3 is CASSLSRTGAGNEQFF. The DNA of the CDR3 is TGTGCCAGCAGTTTATCTCGGACAGGGGCGGGCAATGAGCAGTTCTTC.

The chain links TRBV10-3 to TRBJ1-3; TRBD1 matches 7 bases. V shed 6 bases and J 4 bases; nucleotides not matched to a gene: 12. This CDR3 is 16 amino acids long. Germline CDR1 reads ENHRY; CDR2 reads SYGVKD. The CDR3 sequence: CAISGSTGAAGNTIYF. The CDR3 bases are TGTGCCATCAGCGGAAGTACAGGGGCCGCGGGAAACACCATATATTTT.

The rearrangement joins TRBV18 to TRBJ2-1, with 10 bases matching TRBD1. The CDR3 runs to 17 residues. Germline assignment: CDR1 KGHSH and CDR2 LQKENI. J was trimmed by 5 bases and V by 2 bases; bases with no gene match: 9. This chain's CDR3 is CASSPTMTGGIDNEQFF. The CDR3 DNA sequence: TGTGCCAGCTCACCAACCATGACAGGGGGCATCGACAATGAGCAGTTCTTC.

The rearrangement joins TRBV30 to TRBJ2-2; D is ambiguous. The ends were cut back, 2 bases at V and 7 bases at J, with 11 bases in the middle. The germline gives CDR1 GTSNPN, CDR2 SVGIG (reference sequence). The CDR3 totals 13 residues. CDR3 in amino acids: CAWSPGGGGELFF. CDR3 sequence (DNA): TGTGCCTGGAGTCCCGGTGGTGGCGGGGAGCTGTTTTTT.

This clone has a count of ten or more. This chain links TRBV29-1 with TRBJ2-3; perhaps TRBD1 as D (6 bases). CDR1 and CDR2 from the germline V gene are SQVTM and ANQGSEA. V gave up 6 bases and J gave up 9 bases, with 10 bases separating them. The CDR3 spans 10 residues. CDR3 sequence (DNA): TGCAGCGTAGACAGGATAACGCAGTATTTT. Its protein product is CSVDRITQYF.